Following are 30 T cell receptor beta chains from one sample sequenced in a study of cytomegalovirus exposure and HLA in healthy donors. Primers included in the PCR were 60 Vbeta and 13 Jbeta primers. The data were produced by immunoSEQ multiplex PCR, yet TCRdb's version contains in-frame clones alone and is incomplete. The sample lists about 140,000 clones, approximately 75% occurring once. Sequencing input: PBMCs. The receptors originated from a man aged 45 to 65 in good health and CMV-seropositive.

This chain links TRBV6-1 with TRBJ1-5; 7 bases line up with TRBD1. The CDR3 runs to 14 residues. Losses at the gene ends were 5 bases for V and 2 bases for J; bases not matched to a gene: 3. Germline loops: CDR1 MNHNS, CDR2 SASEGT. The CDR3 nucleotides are TGTGCCAGCAGTTTCACAGGGGGCAATCAGCCCCAGCATTTT. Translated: CASSFTGGNQPQHF.

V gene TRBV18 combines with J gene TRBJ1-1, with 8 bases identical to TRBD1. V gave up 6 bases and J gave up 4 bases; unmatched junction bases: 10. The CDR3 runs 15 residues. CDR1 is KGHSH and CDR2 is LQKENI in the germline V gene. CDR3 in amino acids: CASSPFWTGTTEAFF. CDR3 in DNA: TGTGCCAGCTCCCCCTTTTGGACAGGGACCACTGAAGCTTTCTTT.

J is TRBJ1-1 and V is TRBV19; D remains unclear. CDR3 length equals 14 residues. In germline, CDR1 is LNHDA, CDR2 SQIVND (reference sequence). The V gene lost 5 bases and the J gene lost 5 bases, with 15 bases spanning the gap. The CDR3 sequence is CASSPRHPGTEAFF. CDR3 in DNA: TGTGCCAGTAGTCCCCGCCACCCGGGGACTGAAGCTTTCTTT. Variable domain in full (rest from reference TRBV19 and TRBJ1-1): DGGITQSPKYLFRKEGQNVTLSCEQNLNHDAMYWYRQDPGQGLRLIYYSQIVNDFQKGDIAEGYSVSREKKESFPLTVTSAQKNPTAFYLCASSPRHPGTEAFFGQGTRLTVV.

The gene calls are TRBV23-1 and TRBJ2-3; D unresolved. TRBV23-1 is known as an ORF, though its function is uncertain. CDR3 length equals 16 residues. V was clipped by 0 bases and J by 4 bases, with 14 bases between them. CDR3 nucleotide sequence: TGCGCCAGCAGTCAATCAAGAAGTGGTGAGTCAGATACGCAGTATTTT. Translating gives CASSQSRSGESDTQYF.

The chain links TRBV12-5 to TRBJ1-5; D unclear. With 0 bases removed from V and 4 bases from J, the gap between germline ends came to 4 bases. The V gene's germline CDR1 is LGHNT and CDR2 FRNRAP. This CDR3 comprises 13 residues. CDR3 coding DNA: TGTGCTAGTGGTTTGGTGTCGAATCAGCCCCAGCATTTT. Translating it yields CASGLVSNQPQHF.

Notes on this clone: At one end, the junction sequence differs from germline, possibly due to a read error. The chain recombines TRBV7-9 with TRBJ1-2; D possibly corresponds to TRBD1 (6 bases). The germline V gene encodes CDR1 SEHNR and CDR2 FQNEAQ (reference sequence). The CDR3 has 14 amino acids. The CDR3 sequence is CSSSTGTPPYGYTF. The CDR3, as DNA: TGTTCCAGCAGCACCGGGACACCTCCCTATGGCTACACCTTC.

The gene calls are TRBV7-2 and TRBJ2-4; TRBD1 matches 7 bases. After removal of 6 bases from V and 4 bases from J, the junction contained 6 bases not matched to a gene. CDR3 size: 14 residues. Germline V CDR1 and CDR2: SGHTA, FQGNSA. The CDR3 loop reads CASRQGISKNIQYF. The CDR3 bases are TGTGCCAGCAGACAGGGGATTTCGAAAAACATTCAGTACTTC.

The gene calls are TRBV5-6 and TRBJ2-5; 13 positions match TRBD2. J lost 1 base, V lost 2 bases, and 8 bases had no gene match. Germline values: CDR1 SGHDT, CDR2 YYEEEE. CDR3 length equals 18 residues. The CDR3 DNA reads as TGTGCCAGCAGCTTTGGACTAGCGGGAGTTTCTCCCCAAGAGACCCAGTACTTC. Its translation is CASSFGLAGVSPQETQYF.

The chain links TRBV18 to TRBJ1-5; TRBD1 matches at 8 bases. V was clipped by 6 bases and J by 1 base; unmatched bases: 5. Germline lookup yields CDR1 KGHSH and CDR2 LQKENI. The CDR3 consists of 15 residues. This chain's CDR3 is CASSPGTGSNQPQHF. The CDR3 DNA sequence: TGTGCCAGCTCTCCTGGGACAGGAAGCAATCAGCCCCAGCATTTT.

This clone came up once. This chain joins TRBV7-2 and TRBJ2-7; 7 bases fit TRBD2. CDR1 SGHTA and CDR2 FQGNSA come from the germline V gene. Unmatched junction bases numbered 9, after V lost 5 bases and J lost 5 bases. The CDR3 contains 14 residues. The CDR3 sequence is CASSLWGGRDEQYF. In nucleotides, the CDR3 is TGTGCCAGCAGCCTTTGGGGGGGTAGGGACGAGCAGTACTTC.

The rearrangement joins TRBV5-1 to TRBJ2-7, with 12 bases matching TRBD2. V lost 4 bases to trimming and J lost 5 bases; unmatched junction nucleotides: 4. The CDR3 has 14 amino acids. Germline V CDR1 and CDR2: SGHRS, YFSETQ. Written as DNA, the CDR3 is TGCGCCAGCAGCAGACTAGCGGGAGCCGACGAGCAGTACTTC. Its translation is CASSRLAGADEQYF.

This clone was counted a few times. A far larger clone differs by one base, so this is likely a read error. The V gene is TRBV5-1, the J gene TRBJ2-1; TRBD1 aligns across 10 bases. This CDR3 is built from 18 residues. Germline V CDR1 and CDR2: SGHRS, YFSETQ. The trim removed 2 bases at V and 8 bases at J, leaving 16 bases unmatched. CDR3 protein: CASSFSGTGVFSGDEQFF. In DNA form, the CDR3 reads TGCGCCAGCAGCTTCTCCGGGACAGGGGTTTTTTCAGGCGATGAGCAGTTCTTC.

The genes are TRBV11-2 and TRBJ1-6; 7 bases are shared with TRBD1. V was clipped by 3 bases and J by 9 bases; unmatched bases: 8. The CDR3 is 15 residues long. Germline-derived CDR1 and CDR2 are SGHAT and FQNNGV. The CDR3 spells CASSLVRQGLSPLHF. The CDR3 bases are TGTGCCAGCAGCTTGGTCCGACAGGGCCTTTCACCCCTCCACTTT.

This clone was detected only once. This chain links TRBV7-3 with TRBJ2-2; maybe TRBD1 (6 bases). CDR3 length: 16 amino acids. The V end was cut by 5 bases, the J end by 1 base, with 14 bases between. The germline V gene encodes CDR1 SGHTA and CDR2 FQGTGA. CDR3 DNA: TGTGCCAGCAGCCCCGGAGGACAGATGAACACCGGGGAGCTGTTTTTT. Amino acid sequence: CASSPGGQMNTGELFF.

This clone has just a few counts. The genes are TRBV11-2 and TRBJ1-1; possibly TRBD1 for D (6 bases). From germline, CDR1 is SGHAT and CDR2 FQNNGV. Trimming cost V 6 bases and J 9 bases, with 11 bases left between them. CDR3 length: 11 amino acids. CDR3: CASSYDRQAFF. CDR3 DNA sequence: TGTGCCAGCAGTTACGACAGGCAAGCTTTCTTT. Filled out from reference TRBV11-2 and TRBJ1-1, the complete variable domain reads EAGVAQSPRYKIIEKRQSVAFWCNPISGHATLYWYQQILGQGPKLLIQFQNNGVVDDSQLPKDRFSAERLKGVDSTLKIQPAKLEDSAVYLCASSYDRQAFFGQGTRLTVV.

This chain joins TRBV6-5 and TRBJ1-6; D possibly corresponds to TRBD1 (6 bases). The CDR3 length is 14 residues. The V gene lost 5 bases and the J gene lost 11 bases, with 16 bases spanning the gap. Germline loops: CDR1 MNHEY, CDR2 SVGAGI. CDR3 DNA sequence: TGTGCCAGCAGTCCCGTACAGGGTTCGGCACCCCTCCACTTT. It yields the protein CASSPVQGSAPLHF.

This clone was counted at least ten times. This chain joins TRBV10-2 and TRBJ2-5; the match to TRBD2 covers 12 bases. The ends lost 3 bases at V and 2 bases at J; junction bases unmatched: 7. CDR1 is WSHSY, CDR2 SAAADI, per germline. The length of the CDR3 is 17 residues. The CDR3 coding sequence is TGCGCCAGCAGTGAACTAGCGGGGGGCCTAAAGCAAGAGACCCAGTACTTC. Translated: CASSELAGGLKQETQYF.

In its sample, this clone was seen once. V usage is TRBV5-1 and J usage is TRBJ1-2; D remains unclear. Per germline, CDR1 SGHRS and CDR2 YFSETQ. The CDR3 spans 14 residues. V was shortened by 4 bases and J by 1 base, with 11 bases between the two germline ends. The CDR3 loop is CASSREGLNYGYTF. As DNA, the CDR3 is TGCGCCAGCAGCCGGGAAGGGCTTAACTATGGCTACACCTTC.

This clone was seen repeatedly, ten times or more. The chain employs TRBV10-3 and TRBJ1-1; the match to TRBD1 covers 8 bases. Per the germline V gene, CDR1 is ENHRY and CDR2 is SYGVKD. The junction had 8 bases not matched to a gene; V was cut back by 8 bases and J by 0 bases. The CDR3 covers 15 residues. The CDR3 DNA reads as TGTGCCATCTCTACAGGGGGGTCGATGAACACTGAAGCTTTCTTT. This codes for CAISTGGSMNTEAFF.

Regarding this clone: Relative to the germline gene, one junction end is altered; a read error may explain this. The CDR3 here is CASSHWDRSLLVF. The CDR3, as DNA: TGCGCCAGCAGCCACTGGGACAGGAGCCTTCTCGTCTTC. The gene calls are TRBV4-1 and TRBJ2-7; 8 bases match TRBD1. In germline, CDR1 is MGHRA, CDR2 YSYEKL. The CDR3 loop spans 13 amino acids.

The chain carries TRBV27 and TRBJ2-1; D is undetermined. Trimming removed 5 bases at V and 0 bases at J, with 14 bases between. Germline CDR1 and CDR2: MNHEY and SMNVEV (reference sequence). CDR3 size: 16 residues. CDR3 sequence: CASSLKQFPSYNEQFF. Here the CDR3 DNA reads TGTGCCAGCAGTCTAAAACAGTTCCCCTCCTACAATGAGCAGTTCTTC.

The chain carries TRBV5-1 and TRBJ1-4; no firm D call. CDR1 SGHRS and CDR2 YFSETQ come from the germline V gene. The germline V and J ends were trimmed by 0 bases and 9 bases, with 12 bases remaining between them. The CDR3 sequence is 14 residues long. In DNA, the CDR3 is TGCGCCAGCAGCTTGGACAGCCCCAGGCAAAAACTGTTTTTT. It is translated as CASSLDSPRQKLFF.

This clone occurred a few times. Here the CDR3 DNA reads TGTGCCAGCAGCTTAGGTACAGGTTATGACACTGAAGCTTTCTTT. It is translated as CASSLGTGYDTEAFF. The chain employs TRBV7-9 and TRBJ1-1; TRBD1 is a possible D gene (5 bases). Germline values: CDR1 SEHNR, CDR2 FQNEAQ (reference sequence). Trimming removed 1 base at V and 3 bases at J, with 12 bases between. CDR3 length: 15 residues.

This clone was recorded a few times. The CDR3 here is CASRPAQGAYNEQFF. Here the CDR3 DNA reads TGTGCCAGCAGGCCAGCACAGGGGGCCTACAATGAGCAGTTCTTC. This chain links TRBV2 with TRBJ2-1, with 8 bases aligning to TRBD1. Germline-derived CDR1 and CDR2 are SNHLY and FYNNEI. The CDR3 is 15 residues long. V was pared by 6 bases and J by 2 bases, with 6 bases of the junction left unmatched.

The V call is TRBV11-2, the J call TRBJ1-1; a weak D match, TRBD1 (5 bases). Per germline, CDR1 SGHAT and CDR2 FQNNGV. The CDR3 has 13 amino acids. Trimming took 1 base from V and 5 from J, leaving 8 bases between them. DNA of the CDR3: TGTGCCAGCAGCTTAGTCCGACAGACTGAAGCTTTCTTT. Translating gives CASSLVRQTEAFF.

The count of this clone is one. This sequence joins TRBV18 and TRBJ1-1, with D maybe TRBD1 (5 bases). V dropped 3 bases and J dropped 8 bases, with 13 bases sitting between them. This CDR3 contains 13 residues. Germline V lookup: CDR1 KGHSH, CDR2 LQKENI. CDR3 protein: CASSPEQATEAFF. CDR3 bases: TGTGCCAGCTCACCCGAACAGGCCACCGAAGCTTTCTTT.

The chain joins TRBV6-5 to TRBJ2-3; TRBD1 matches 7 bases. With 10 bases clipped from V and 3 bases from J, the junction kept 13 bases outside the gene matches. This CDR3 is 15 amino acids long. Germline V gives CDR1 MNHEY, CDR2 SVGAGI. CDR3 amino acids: CATRQGRRGTDTQYF. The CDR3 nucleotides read TGTGCCACCAGACAGGGTCGGCGTGGGACAGATACGCAGTATTTT.

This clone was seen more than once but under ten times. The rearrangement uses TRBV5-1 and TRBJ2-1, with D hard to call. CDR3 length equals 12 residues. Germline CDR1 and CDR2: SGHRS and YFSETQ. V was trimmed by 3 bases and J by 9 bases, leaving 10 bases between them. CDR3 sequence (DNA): TGCGCCAGCAGCTCACCCGGTCGTGAGCAGTTCTTC. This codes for CASSSPGREQFF.

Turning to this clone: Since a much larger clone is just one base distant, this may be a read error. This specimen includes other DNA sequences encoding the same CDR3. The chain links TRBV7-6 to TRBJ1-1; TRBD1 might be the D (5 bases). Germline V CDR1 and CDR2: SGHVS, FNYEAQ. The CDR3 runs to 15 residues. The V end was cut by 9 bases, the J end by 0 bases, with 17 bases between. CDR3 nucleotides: TGTGCCAGTAGCCGACGGCAGGGTTTGAACACTGAAGCTTTCTTT. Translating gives CASSRRQGLNTEAFF.

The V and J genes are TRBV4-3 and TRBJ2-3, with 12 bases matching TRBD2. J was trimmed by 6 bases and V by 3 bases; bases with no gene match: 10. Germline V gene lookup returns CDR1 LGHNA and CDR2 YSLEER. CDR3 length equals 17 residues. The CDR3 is CASSHSTTSGSFDTQYF. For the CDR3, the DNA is TGCGCCAGCAGCCATTCTACGACTAGCGGGAGTTTCGATACGCAGTATTTT.